The 30 T cell receptor beta chains below come from one sample, sequenced in a study of coeliac disease. Clones were sequenced by immunoSEQ multiplex PCR, and TCRdb holds only the in-frame ones, with some missing. The sample consists of 7,000 or so clones, around 60% of them appearing once. The sequencing sample was made of lamina propria lymphocytes from the gut. The receptors stem from a middle-aged man with active celiac disease.

V usage is TRBV19 and J usage is TRBJ2-3, with TRBD2 as a possible D gene (7 bases). The CDR3 is made up of 15 amino acids. V gave up 3 bases and J gave up 3 bases, with 13 bases separating them. CDR1 and CDR2 (germline): LNHDA, SQIVND (reference sequence). The CDR3 region has the DNA TGTGCCAGTAGTATTGGCGGGGGCTCGACAGATACGCAGTATTTT. It encodes CASSIGGGSTDTQYF.

This clone was recorded a few times. The chain is built from TRBV7-3 and TRBJ2-3; 13 bases are shared with TRBD2. Per the germline V gene, CDR1 is SGHTA and CDR2 is FQGTGA. V was pared by 5 bases and J by 3 bases, with 11 bases of the junction left unmatched. This CDR3 comprises 18 residues. The CDR3: CASSVTSGGGLRTDTQYF. CDR3 DNA: TGTGCCAGCAGCGTTACTAGCGGGGGGGGCCTAAGAACAGATACGCAGTATTTT.

The rearrangement links TRBV7-6 to TRBJ2-7; 8 positions match TRBD1. The germline V gene encodes CDR1 SGHVS and CDR2 FNYEAQ. V lost 5 bases to trimming and J lost 6 bases; unmatched junction nucleotides: 9. The CDR3 has 14 residues. The CDR3 reads CASSLRDRTSEQYF. For the CDR3, the DNA is TGTGCCAGCAGCCTCCGGGACAGGACGTCCGAGCAGTACTTC.

A single count supports this clone. In DNA, the CDR3 is TGTGCCAGCAGCCCAAACATCATTCCGCGGGGGTATATAGTCACTGGGGCCAACGTCCTGACTTTC. This encodes CASSPNIIPRGYIVTGANVLTF. The chain employs TRBV7-6 and TRBJ2-6, with 7 positions matching TRBD2. Germline assignment: CDR1 SGHVS and CDR2 FNYEAQ. V shed 5 bases, J shed 2 bases, and the junction held 24 bases outside the gene matches. The CDR3 consists of 22 residues.

This clone was detected once. The J gene is TRBJ1-4, the V gene TRBV6-5, with a weak D call TRBD1 (5 bases). The CDR3 has 14 residues. The V end was cut by 5 bases, the J end by 3 bases, with 10 bases between. From germline, CDR1 is MNHEY and CDR2 SVGAGI. CDR3 sequence (DNA): TGTGCCAGCAGTCAGGGTACCTCTAATGAAAAACTGTTTTTT. Its protein product is CASSQGTSNEKLFF.

This chain connects TRBV30 to TRBJ2-1; 11 nucleotides align to TRBD2. The germline V gene has CDR1 GTSNPN and CDR2 SVGIG (reference sequence). V lost 4 bases and J lost 4; bases outside the gene matches: 6. This CDR3 has 15 amino acids. DNA of the CDR3: TGTGCCTGGAACCTTGGACTAGCGGGTTACAATGAGCAGTTCTTC. Protein: CAWNLGLAGYNEQFF.

V and J are TRBV18 and TRBJ2-7; 7 bases line up with TRBD1. With 0 bases clipped from V and 0 bases from J, the junction kept 8 bases outside the gene matches. The CDR3 is 17 amino acids. Germline CDR1 KGHSH, CDR2 LQKENI. The CDR3 reads CASSPPWTGTSSYEQYF. The CDR3 DNA is TGTGCCAGCTCACCACCGTGGACAGGCACGAGCTCCTACGAGCAGTACTTC.

The chain links TRBV7-2 to TRBJ1-1; D remains unclear. This CDR3 has 13 residues. V gave up 3 bases and J gave up 5 bases, with 10 bases separating them. Germline CDR1 SGHTA, CDR2 FQGNSA. The DNA of the CDR3 is TGTGCCAGCAGCTTCTCCTCTAGGACTGAAGCTTTCTTT. Its protein is CASSFSSRTEAFF.

The CDR3 spells CASSTGGWETQYF. The DNA of the CDR3 is TGTGCCAGCAGTACAGGGGGCTGGGAGACCCAGTACTTC. The chain employs TRBV27 and TRBJ2-5; the match to TRBD1 covers 9 bases. V trimming: 5 bases; J trimming: 5 bases; junction bases outside the gene matches: 3. CDR3 length: 13 amino acids. Germline CDR1 MNHEY, CDR2 SMNVEV (reference sequence).

In this sample, this clone is medium-sized (0.01 to 0.1%). V and J are TRBV5-6 and TRBJ2-7; 7 bases are shared with TRBD1. Unmatched junction bases numbered 9, after V lost 0 bases and J lost 6 bases. The CDR3 extends over 15 amino acids. Germline V gives CDR1 SGHDT, CDR2 YYEEEE. The CDR3 bases are TGTGCCAGCAGCTTGGAGGGGGCGCTGAACCCCGAGCAGTACGTC. As protein: CASSLEGALNPEQYV.

This chain uses TRBV7-3 with TRBJ2-3; possible D gene TRBD1, 5 bases. Germline values: CDR1 SGHTA, CDR2 FQGTGA. The germline V and J ends were trimmed by 5 bases and 3 bases, with 12 bases remaining between them. The CDR3 has 14 residues. This chain's CDR3 is CASSTTDSTDTQYF. The CDR3 DNA is TGTGCCAGCAGCACAACCGACAGTACAGATACGCAGTATTTT.

The rearrangement joins TRBV7-3 to TRBJ2-1; 9 bases map to TRBD2. Germline CDR1 reads SGHTA; CDR2 reads FQGTGA. Losses at the gene ends were 0 bases for V and 4 bases for J; bases not matched to a gene: 1. This CDR3 spans 15 amino acids. The CDR3 sequence: CASSLTLAGYNEQFF. CDR3 in DNA: TGTGCCAGCAGCTTAACTCTAGCGGGGTACAATGAGCAGTTCTTC.

This chain connects TRBV2 to TRBJ1-1, with TRBD1 matching 7 bases. Trimming removed 9 bases from V and 0 bases from J; junction bases left unmatched: 7. Germline CDR1 is SNHLY and CDR2 is FYNNEI. This CDR3 has 14 residues. The CDR3 DNA is TGTGCCAGTAGACAGGGCATAATGAACACTGAAGCTTTCTTT. This encodes CASRQGIMNTEAFF.

Only a few counts were recorded for this clone. The J gene is TRBJ2-5, the V gene TRBV11-3; 11 positions match TRBD1. V shed 5 bases, J shed 5 bases, and the junction held 7 bases outside the gene matches. Germline V gene lookup returns CDR1 SGHNT and CDR2 YENEEA. This CDR3 is built from 15 residues. Written as DNA, the CDR3 is TGTGCCAGCAGCCCAAGGACAGGGGGCGTGGAGACCCAGTACTTC. As protein: CASSPRTGGVETQYF.

The rearrangement uses TRBV11-2 and TRBJ2-7; 8 positions agree with TRBD2. The CDR3 loop spans 12 amino acids. With V trimmed by 5 bases and J by 7 bases, 4 bases remained unmatched. Germline V gene data show CDR1 as SGHAT and CDR2 as FQNNGV. This CDR3 reads CASSRLAREQYV. The CDR3 DNA sequence: TGTGCCAGCAGCCGACTAGCGCGGGAGCAGTACGTC.

The chain has TRBV19 and TRBJ2-7, with 9 bases lining up with TRBD2. Looked up from germline, CDR1 is LNHDA and CDR2 is SQIVND (reference sequence). CDR3 size: 14 residues. Trimming removed 1 base from V and 9 bases from J; junction bases left unmatched: 7. CDR3 residues: CASSIVVEREVQYV. The DNA for the CDR3 is TGTGCCAGTAGTATAGTCGTCGAGCGGGAGGTGCAGTACGTC.

Only a few counts were recorded for this clone. This chain connects TRBV28 to TRBJ2-1; D perhaps matches TRBD1 (6 bases). The CDR3 length is 14 residues. Per the germline V gene, CDR1 is MDHEN and CDR2 is SYDVKM. Trimming pared 3 bases from V and 6 bases from J, leaving 12 bases between. CDR3 bases: TGTGCCAGCAGTTTTTGGCAGGGGTTCAATGAGCAGTTCTTC. Residues: CASSFWQGFNEQFF. Full variable domain (rest looked up from reference TRBV28 and TRBJ2-1): DVKVTQSSRYLVKRTGEKVFLECVQDMDHENMFWYRQDPGLGLRLIYFSYDVKMKEKGDIPEGYSVSREKKERFSLILESASTNQTSMYLCASSFWQGFNEQFFGPGTRLTVL.

The chain recombines TRBV6-5 with TRBJ2-1; perhaps TRBD1 as D (5 bases). CDR1 is MNHEY and CDR2 is SVGAGI in the germline V gene. The CDR3 is 11 amino acids. Trimming cost V 7 bases and J 7 bases, with 8 bases left between them. The DNA for the CDR3 is TGTGCCAGCATCAGGGCAAATGAGCAGTTCTTC. As protein: CASIRANEQFF.

The CDR3 region is CASSPRGGPSYNEQFF. The CDR3 DNA reads as TGCGCCAGCAGCCCGAGGGGGGGGCCCTCCTACAATGAGCAGTTCTTC. The chain joins TRBV5-1 to TRBJ2-1; D is possibly TRBD2 (7 bases). V was clipped by 4 bases and J by 0 bases, with 14 bases between them. This CDR3 comprises 16 residues. Germline-derived CDR1 and CDR2 are SGHRS and YFSETQ. Filled out from reference TRBV5-1 and TRBJ2-1, the complete variable domain reads KAGVTQTPRYLIKTRGQQVTLSCSPISGHRSVSWYQQTPGQGLQFLFEYFSETQRNKGNFPGRFSGRQFSNSRSEMNVSTLELGDSALYLCASSPRGGPSYNEQFFGPGTRLTVL.

The V call is TRBV19, the J call TRBJ1-4; 7 nucleotides align to TRBD1. This CDR3 comprises 15 residues. Germline CDR1 is LNHDA and CDR2 is SQIVND (reference sequence). Trimming removed 5 bases from V and 5 bases from J; junction bases left unmatched: 8. The DNA for the CDR3 is TGTGCCAGTAGTCCGAGACAGGGCTTGAATGAAAAACTGTTTTTT. Its protein is CASSPRQGLNEKLFF.

The chain joins TRBV5-4 to TRBJ2-1; possible D gene TRBD2, 7 bases. The V end lost 4 bases, the J end lost 9 bases, and 14 bases lay between the germline ends. CDR1 and CDR2 from the germline V gene are SGHNT and YYREEE (reference sequence). The CDR3 has 13 amino acids. For the CDR3, the DNA is TGTGCCAGCAGCCGGGGGGCCGAGGGTGAGCAGTTCTTC. Its protein is CASSRGAEGEQFF.

The chain uses TRBV21-1 and TRBJ2-3; the table assigns TRBD2, which was not confirmed against the DNA. TRBV21-1 is described as a pseudogene. The CDR3 is 18 amino acids. The CDR3 region has the DNA TGTGCCAGCAGCAAAGGGCCTAAGGAGGGGAAGGGCAGAGATACGCAGTATTTT. This gives the protein CASSKGPKEGKGRDTQYF.

The chain combines TRBV4-1 with TRBJ1-4; 7 bases align to TRBD1. Trimming removed 5 bases from V and 4 bases from J; junction bases left unmatched: 7. The germline V gene encodes CDR1 MGHRA and CDR2 YSYEKL. This CDR3 contains 15 residues. The CDR3 loop is CASSTRQGRNEKLFF. The DNA of the CDR3 is TGCGCCAGCAGCACCAGACAGGGCCGTAATGAAAAACTGTTTTTT.

This clone was seen a single time. The genes are TRBV18 and TRBJ2-1, with TRBD2 matching 12 bases. This CDR3 spans 15 amino acids. Germline lookup yields CDR1 KGHSH and CDR2 LQKENI. V lost 6 bases and J lost 7; bases outside the gene matches: 7. The CDR3 loop reads CASSRTSGTVNEQFF. The CDR3 nucleotides read TGTGCCAGCTCGCGGACTAGCGGGACTGTTAATGAGCAGTTCTTC.

This sequence joins TRBV6-1 and TRBJ2-1; 15 nucleotides align to TRBD2. V was pared by 4 bases and J by 7 bases, with 11 bases of the junction left unmatched. This CDR3 comprises 18 residues. Germline V gene sequence: CDR1 MNHNS, CDR2 SASEGT. The CDR3 nucleotides are TGTGCCAGCAGTGTCTTCCAGGGGACTAGCGGGAGGCTTAATGAGCAGTTCTTC. Its protein product is CASSVFQGTSGRLNEQFF.

V is TRBV9 and J is TRBJ2-1; 7 bases map to TRBD1. V trimming: 3 bases; J trimming: 6 bases; junction bases outside the gene matches: 3. Germline values: CDR1 SGDLS, CDR2 YYNGEE. The CDR3 runs to 13 residues. The CDR3: CASSANRGNEQFF. The CDR3 DNA sequence: TGTGCCAGCAGCGCAAACAGGGGCAATGAGCAGTTCTTC.

The chain combines TRBV5-1 with TRBJ2-5; D uncertain. The germline gives CDR1 SGHRS, CDR2 YFSETQ. V was pared by 4 bases and J by 5 bases, with 12 bases between. The CDR3 loop spans 13 amino acids. The CDR3 DNA sequence: TGCGCCAGCAGCAACGGTCCCGCGGAGACCCAGTACTTC. It specifies CASSNGPAETQYF.

This clone was counted a few times. The chain links TRBV2 to TRBJ2-1, with TRBD2 as a possible D gene (6 bases). V was trimmed by 6 bases and J by 0 bases, leaving 12 bases between them. Germline values: CDR1 SNHLY, CDR2 FYNNEI. The CDR3 contains 15 residues. The DNA of the CDR3 is TGTGCCAGCAGCGCCCTAGCGAACTCCTACAATGAGCAGTTCTTC. As protein: CASSALANSYNEQFF.

The CDR3 nucleotides read TGTGCCAGCAGTTTCTCGGGACTAGAGACAGATACGCAGTATTTT. This sequence encodes CASSFSGLETDTQYF. The gene calls are TRBV7-3 and TRBJ2-3; TRBD2 aligns across 8 bases. Per the germline V gene, CDR1 is SGHTA and CDR2 is FQGTGA. J was trimmed by 3 bases and V by 6 bases; bases with no gene match: 8. The CDR3 extends over 15 amino acids.

The sample holds a few counts of this clone. The chain combines TRBV6-4 with TRBJ1-5; D ambiguous. Germline CDR1 is MRHNA and CDR2 is SNTAGT. CDR3 length: 13 amino acids. V was cut by 5 bases and J by 4 bases, with 9 bases left in between. CDR3 amino acids: CASSLAVNQPQHF. CDR3 DNA sequence: TGTGCCAGCAGTTTGGCAGTTAATCAGCCCCAGCATTTT.